The sequence of this T cell receptor (beta chain) was determined in a study of human T cells and chemical hapten exposure. About the study: The patch tests put 0.01% DPC on the skin of the upper back and were read 6 days later. Predominantly women, the patients had alopecia areata, totalis or universalis. Study-level findings and limits: There was a positive correlation between PT1 expanded TCR counts and patch test score.

CDR3 length: 14 residues. V was cut by 5 bases and J by 0 bases, with 12 bases left in between. Germline CDR1 SGHTS, CDR2 YDEGEE. Of note for this clonotype: Its antigen is not identified.

Each cDNA molecule in the library carried unique molecular identifiers. MiXCR, applied by TCRdb to the RACE reads, yields one record per CDR3 protein. The sample has roughly 80,000 distinct CDR3 sequences, about 10% seen once. Time point noted: patch test 1, 2 weeks after DPC sensitization. Treatment here: therapeutic diphenylcyclopropenone sensitization with weekly scalp DPC. The chain joins TRBV5-8 to TRBJ2-7; D is tentatively TRBD1 or TRBD2 (5 bases each). This TCR came from a woman aged 50 to 60 with alopecia areata. Some clones in this sample may be carry-over from other donors' samples. Sequencing used whole blood, obtained in connection with sensitization to the hapten diphenylcyclopropenone (DPC). In DNA form, the CDR3 reads TGTGCCAGCAGGGGACGGAGAGGCTCCTACGAGCAGTACTTC. Protein product: CASRGRRGSYEQYF.